This TCR beta chain was found in a study of T cells in Graves' hyperthyroidism and ophthalmopathy. This CDR3 is built from 14 residues. V gave up 6 bases and J gave up 3 bases; unmatched junction bases: 6. Study-wide results and limits: Most thyroid clonotypes that were expanded above 0.001 also turned up in blood.

The sample holds a few counts of this clonotype. What it binds is unknown. Amplified TCR beta CDR3 regions came from RNA transcripts. HTBI primers drove first-round RT-PCR of the TCR CDR3. TCRdb called the multiplex PCR reads again in MiXCR, with one record for every CDR3 protein. The sample gives 450,000 to 650,000 distinct CDR3 sequences, around 21% of which show up once; approximately 26% is in the top ten. The source is a man between 18 and 35 years old with Graves' hyperthyroidism. The rearrangement joins TRBV12-3 or TRBV12-4 to TRBJ2-5, with 8 positions matching TRBD1. The specimen was blood. CDR3 nucleotides: TGTGCCAGCAGACCTAACAGGGGGGAAGAGACCCAGTACTTC. This sequence encodes CASRPNRGEETQYF.